This TCR beta chain is drawn from a study of blood T cells in healthy people across ages. Study in general: Researchers report that template switching captured about one barcoded beta molecule per two T cells.

This clonotype was counted many times. The use of a sample-barcoded 5' primer and a J-beta primer mix characterized a second PCR of 7 to 11 cycles. Each cDNA molecule carried a tag from a template-switch adaptor that contained 12 random nucleotides. TCRdb redid the calling of the 5' RACE reads with MiXCR, one entry per CDR3 protein. The sample has about 1,800,000 distinct CDR3 sequences, about 28% seen once. The specimen was blood. The source of this sequence is a woman aged 25 to 45 in good health.

CDR3 DNA: TGTGCCAGCGCTGAAGCGGCGGCAAGCTCCTACGAGCAGTACTTC. Translating gives CASAEAAASSYEQYF. The chain recombines TRBV7-2 with TRBJ2-7; D is perhaps TRBD2 (5 bases). The CDR3 consists of 15 residues. Germline V CDR1 and CDR2: SGHTA, FQGNSA. V was cut by 8 bases and J by 0 bases, with 17 bases left in between.